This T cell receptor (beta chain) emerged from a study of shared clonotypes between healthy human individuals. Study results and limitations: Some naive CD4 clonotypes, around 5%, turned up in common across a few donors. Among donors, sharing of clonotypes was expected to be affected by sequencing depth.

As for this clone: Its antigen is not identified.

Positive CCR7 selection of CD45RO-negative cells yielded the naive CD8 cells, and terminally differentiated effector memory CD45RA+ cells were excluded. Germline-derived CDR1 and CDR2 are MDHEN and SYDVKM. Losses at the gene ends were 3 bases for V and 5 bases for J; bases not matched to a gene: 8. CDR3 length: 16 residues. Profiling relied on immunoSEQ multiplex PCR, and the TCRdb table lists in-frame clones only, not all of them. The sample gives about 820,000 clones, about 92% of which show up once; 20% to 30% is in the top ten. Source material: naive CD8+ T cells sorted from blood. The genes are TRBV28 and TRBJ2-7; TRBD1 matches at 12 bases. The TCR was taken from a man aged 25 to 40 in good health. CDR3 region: CASSFKLGTGGHEQYF. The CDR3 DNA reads TGTGCCAGCAGTTTTAAGTTAGGGACAGGGGGCCACGAGCAGTACTTC.